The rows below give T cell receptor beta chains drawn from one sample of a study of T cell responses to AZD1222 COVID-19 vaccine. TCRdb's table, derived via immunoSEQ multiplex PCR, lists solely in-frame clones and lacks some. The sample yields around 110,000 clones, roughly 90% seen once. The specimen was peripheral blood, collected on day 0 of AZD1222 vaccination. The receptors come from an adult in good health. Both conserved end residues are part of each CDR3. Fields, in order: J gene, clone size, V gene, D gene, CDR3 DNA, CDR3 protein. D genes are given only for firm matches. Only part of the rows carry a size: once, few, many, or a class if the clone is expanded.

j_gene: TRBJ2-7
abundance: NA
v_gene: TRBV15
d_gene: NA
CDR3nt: TGTGCCACCAGCAGTCCCGTCACCAGATACAGCGAGTCCTACGAGCAGTACTTC
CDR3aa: CATSSPVTRYSESYEQYF

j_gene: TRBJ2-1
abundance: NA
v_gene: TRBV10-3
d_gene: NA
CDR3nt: TGTGCCATCAGTGAGTCAGGGAATGAGCAGTTCTTC
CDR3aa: CAISESGNEQFF

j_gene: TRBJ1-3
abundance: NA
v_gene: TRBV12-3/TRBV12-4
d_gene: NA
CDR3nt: TGTGCCAGCAGCCTCAGGGGAAACACCATATATTTT
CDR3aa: CASSLRGNTIYF

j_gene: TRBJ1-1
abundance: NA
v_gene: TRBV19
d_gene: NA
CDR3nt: TGTGCCAGTAGTGTCGGGGATTTTGGCACTGAAGCTTTCTTT
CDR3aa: CASSVGDFGTEAFF

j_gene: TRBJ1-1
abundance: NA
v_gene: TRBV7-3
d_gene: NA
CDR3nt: TGTGCCAGCAGCCAGTCCTCGGGACCTTTCTTT
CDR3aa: CASSQSSGPFF

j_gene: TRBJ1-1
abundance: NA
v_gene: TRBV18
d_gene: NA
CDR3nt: TGTGCCAGCTCATTCGAGGGGGGCACTGAAGCTTTCTTT
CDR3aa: CASSFEGGTEAFF

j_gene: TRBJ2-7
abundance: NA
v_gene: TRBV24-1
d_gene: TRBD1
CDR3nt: TGTGCCACCAGCAAGACCGGGACAGGGGCTTCCTACGAGCAGTACTTC
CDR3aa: CATSKTGTGASYEQYF

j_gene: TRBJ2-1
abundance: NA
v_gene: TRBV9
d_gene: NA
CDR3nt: TGTGCCAGCAGCGTAGGTGGCGGGATAATTTACAATGAGCAGTTCTTC
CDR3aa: CASSVGGGIIYNEQFF

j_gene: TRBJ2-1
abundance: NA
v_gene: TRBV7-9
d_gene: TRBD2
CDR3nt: TGTGCCAGCAGCTCCCGGGACTACAACTACAATGAGCAGTTCTTC
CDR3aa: CASSSRDYNYNEQFF

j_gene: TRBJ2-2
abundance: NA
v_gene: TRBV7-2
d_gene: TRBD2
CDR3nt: TGTGCCAGCAGCTTTAAACCCGATGCGGGAGGGCCCCCCGGGGAGCTGTTTTTT
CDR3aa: CASSFKPDAGGPPGELFF

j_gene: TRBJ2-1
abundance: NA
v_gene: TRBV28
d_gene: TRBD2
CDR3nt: TGTGCCAGCAGACCCACTAGCGGGAGGAGAAATGAGCAGTTCTTC
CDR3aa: CASRPTSGRRNEQFF

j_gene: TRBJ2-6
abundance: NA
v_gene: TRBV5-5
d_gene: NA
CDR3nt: TGTGCCAGCAGCTTGGTTTCTGGGGCCAACGTCCTGACTTTC
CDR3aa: CASSLVSGANVLTF

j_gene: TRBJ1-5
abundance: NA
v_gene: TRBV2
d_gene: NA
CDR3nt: TGTGCCAGCAGTGACAGCTATAGCAATCAGCCCCAGCATTTT
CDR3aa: CASSDSYSNQPQHF

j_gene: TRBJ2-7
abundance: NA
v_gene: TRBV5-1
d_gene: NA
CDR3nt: TGCGCCAGCAGCCTGGACGTATACGAGCAGTACTTC
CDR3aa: CASSLDVYEQYF

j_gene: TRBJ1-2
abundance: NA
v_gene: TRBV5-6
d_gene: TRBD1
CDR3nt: TGTGCCAGCAGCATCCCGGGACAGGGCTTCTATGGCTACACCTTC
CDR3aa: CASSIPGQGFYGYTF

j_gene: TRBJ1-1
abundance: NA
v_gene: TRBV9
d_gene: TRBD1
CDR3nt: TGTGCCAGCAGCGTATGGGACAGATGGGGCACTGAAGCTTTCTTT
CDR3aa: CASSVWDRWGTEAFF

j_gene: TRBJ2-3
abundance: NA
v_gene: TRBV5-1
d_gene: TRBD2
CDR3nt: TGCGCCAGCAGCTTGGCGGGGCGGGGGTCTAGCACAGATACGCAGTATTTT
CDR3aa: CASSLAGRGSSTDTQYF

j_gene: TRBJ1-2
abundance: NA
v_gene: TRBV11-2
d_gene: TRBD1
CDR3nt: TGTGCCAGCAGCTTAGCCCGGACAGGGGGCTCCTTC
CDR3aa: CASSLARTGGSF

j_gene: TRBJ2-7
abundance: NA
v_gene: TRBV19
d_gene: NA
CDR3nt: TGTGCCAGTAGTATAGATCAAGGGGGCGAGCAGTACTTC
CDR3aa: CASSIDQGGEQYF

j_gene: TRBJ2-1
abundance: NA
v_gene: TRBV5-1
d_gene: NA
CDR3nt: TGCGCCAGCAGCTTGGCGGACATCGCGTACAATGAGCAGTTCTTC
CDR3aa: CASSLADIAYNEQFF

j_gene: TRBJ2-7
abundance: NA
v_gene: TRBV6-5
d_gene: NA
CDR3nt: TGTGCCAGCAGTTACTCCGCTGGCGAGCAGTACTTC
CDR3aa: CASSYSAGEQYF

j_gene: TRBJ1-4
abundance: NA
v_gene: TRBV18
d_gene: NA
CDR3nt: TGTGCCAGCCTACACCGTCAGGGGAGCGATGAAAAACTGTTTTTT
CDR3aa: CASLHRQGSDEKLFF

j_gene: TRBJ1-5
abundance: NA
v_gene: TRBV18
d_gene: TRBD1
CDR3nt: TGTGCCAGCAACAGGGGGTCGGATCAGCCCCAGCATTTT
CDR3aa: CASNRGSDQPQHF

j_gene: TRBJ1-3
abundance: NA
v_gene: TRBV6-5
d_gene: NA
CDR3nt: TGTGCCAGCAGGACAAGGGGTAGAAACACCATATATTTT
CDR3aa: CASRTRGRNTIYF

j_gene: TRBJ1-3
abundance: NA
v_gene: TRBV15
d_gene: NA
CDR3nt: TGTGCCACCAGCAGAGCGAGCCAGCCTGGAAACACCATATATTTT
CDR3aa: CATSRASQPGNTIYF

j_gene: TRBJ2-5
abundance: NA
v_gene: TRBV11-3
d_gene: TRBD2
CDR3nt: TGTGCCAGCAGCTCCGGGACTAGCGGTTCGGTTGAGACCCAGTACTTC
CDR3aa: CASSSGTSGSVETQYF

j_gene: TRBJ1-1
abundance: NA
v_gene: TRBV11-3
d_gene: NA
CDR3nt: TGTGCCAGCAGCTTAGGGGGACGTCAGAACACTGAAGCTTTCTTT
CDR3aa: CASSLGGRQNTEAFF

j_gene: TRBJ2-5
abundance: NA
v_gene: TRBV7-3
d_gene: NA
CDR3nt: TGTGCCAGCAGCTACCTAGGGGGAGAGACCCAGTACTTC
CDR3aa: CASSYLGGETQYF

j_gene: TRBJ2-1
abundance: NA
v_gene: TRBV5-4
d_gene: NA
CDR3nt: TGTGCCAGCAGCTTGGCCGGCCCTTACAATGAGCAGTTCTTC
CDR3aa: CASSLAGPYNEQFF

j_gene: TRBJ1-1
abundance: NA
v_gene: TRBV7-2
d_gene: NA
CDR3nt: TGTGCCAGCAGCTTAGAGGCCCTATTGAACACTGAAGCTTTCTTT
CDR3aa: CASSLEALLNTEAFF

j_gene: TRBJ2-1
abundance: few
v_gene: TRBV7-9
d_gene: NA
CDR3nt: TGTGCCAGCAGCCCCACGGGGGCCCCTGGCAATGAGCAGTTCTTC
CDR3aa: CASSPTGAPGNEQFF

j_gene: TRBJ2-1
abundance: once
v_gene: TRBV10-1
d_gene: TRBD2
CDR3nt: TGCGCCAGCAGTAAGAGCGGGAGTAGGTACAATGAGCAGTTCTTC
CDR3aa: CASSKSGSRYNEQFF

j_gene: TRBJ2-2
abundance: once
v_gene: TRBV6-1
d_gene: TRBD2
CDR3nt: TGTGCCAGCAGTGAGGGGACTAGCGTGTACACCGGGGAGCTGTTTTTT
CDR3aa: CASSEGTSVYTGELFF

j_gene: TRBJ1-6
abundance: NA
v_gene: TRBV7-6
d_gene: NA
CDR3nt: TGTGCCAGCAGCTTAGCTTTCACACCGCCGGGAAATTCACCCCTCCACTTT
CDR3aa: CASSLAFTPPGNSPLHF

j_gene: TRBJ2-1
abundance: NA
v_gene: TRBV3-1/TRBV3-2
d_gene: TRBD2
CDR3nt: TGTGCCAGCAGCCAGGGAGGGAATGAGCAGTTCTTC
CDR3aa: CASSQGGNEQFF

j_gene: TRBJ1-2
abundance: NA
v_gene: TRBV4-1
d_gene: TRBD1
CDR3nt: TGCGCCAGCAGCCAATCCTGGGGACAGAAAAACTATGGCTACACCTTC
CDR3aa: CASSQSWGQKNYGYTF

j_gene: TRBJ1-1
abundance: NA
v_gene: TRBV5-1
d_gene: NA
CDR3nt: TGCGCCAGCAGCTTGCCCGGGCCCCTGAACACTGAAGCTTTCTTT
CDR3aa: CASSLPGPLNTEAFF

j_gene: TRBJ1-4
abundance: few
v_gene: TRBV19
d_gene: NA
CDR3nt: TGTGCCAGTAGTGTTTTCGGGACATCTAATGAAAAACTGTTTTTT
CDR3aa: CASSVFGTSNEKLFF

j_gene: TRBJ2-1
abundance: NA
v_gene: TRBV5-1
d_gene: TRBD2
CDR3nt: TGCGCCAGCAGCTTGTGGCAGCGGGGTGACAACAATGAGCAGTTCTTC
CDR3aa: CASSLWQRGDNNEQFF

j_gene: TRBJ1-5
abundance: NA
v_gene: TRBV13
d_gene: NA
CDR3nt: TGTGCCAGCAGCTTAGGCCGGGTGGCTAGTCAGCCCCAGCATTTT
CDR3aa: CASSLGRVASQPQHF

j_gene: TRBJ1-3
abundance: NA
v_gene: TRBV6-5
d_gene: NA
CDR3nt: TGTGCCAGCAGCCGACTCGGATTCGGTGGAAACACCATATATTTT
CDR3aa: CASSRLGFGGNTIYF

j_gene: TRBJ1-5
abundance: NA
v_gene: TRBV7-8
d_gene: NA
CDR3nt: TGTGCCAGCAGCTTGGGTCGGATCCTTGTGACAGGCAATCAGCCCCAGCATTTT
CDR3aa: CASSLGRILVTGNQPQHF

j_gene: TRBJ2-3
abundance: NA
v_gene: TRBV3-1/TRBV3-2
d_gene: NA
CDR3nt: TGTGCCAGCAGCCAAAGAGGTTACACAGATACGCAGTATTTT
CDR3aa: CASSQRGYTDTQYF

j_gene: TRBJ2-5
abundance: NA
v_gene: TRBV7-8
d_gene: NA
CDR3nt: TGTGCCAGCAGCCCGGACCCGAACTTC
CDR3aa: CASSPDPNF

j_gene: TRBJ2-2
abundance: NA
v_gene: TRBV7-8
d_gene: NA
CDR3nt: TGTGCCAGCTACCGCGGGGACCCGAACACCGGGGAGCTGTTTTTT
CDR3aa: CASYRGDPNTGELFF

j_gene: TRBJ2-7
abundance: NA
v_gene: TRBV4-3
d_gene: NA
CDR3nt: TGCGCCAGCAGCCAAGATTTACTAAGCATTTCCTACGAGCAGTACTTC
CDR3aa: CASSQDLLSISYEQYF

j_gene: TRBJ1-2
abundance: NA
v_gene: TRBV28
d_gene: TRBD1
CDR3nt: TGTGCCAGCAGTCTCGGACAGGGCAGGTTTGGTGGCTACACCTTC
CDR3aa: CASSLGQGRFGGYTF

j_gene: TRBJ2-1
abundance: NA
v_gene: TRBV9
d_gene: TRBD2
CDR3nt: TGTGCCAGCAGCGTAGCTACCCTAAGCGGGGGGTACAATGAGCAGTTCTTC
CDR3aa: CASSVATLSGGYNEQFF

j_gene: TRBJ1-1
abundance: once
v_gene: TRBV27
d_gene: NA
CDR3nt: TGTGCCAGCCGACCACTAGCGAATACTGAAGCTTTCTTT
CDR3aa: CASRPLANTEAFF

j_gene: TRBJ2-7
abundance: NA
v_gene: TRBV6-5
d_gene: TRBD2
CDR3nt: TGTGCCAGCATCAGGGAGGCCGGGAGGAGCGAGCAGTACTTC
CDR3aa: CASIREAGRSEQYF

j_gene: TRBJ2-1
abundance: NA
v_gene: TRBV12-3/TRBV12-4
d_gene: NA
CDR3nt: TGTGCAAGCACAACTTACGGTGAGCAGTTCTTC
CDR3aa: CASTTYGEQFF

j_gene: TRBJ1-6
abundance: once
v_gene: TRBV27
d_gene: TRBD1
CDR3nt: TGTGCCAGCAGGACTACAGGGGGCTCTAATTCACCCCTCCACTTT
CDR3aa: CASRTTGGSNSPLHF

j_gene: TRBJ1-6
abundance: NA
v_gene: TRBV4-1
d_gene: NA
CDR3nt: TGCGCCAGCAGCCTTATGCCTTATGGGTCCTATAATTCACCCCTCCACTTT
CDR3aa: CASSLMPYGSYNSPLHF

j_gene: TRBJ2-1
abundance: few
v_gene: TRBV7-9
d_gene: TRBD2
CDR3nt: TGTGCCAGCAGCCGGACTAGCGGGAGGTACAATGAGCAGTTCTTC
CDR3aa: CASSRTSGRYNEQFF

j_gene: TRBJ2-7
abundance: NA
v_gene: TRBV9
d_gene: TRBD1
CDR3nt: TGTGCCAGCAGCGTGAGAGGGGGACAGGGGGCTTACGAGCAGTACTTC
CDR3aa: CASSVRGGQGAYEQYF

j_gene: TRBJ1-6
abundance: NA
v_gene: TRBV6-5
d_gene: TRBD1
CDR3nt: TGTGCCAGCAGTTACCGGGGACAGGGGTATAATTCACCCCTCCACTTT
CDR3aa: CASSYRGQGYNSPLHF

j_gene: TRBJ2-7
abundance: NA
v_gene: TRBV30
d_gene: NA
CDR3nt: TGTGCCTGGAGCCTAAGGTTGGGCGAGCAGTACTTC
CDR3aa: CAWSLRLGEQYF

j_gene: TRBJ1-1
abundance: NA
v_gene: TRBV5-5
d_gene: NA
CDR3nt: TGTGCCAGCAGCTTGGGGCTGCCGAACACTGAAGCTTTCTTT
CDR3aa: CASSLGLPNTEAFF

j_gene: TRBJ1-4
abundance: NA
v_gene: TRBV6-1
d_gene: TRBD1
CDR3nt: TGTGCCAGCAGTGAGGAGGCAGGGGGGTTTCGCAGAGAAAAACTGTTTTTT
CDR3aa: CASSEEAGGFRREKLFF

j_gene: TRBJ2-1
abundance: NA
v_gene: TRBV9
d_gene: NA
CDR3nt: TGTGCCAGCAGCATCGACTCCCACAATGAGCAGTTCTTC
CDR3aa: CASSIDSHNEQFF